A selection of T cell receptor beta chains follows, all from one sample in a study of chemoradiotherapy in HPV16-positive cancers. TCRdb's copy holds only in-frame clones and misses some; the assay was immunoSEQ multiplex PCR. The data contain about 34,000 clones, 92% of them singletons. Here the sequenced sample was blood, taken from a patient who underwent chemoradiotherapy. These receptors originate from a human donor with HPV-associated anogenital cancer. Each CDR3 is given without its conserved first and last residue. The D gene is left open where the match is weak.

CDR3aa	v_gene	j_gene	d_gene	len
ARGQGNSPLH	TRBV2	TRBJ1-6	TRBD1	10
ASSLASNEQF	TRBV7-2	TRBJ2-1	NA	10
ASRRTGGKDTQY	TRBV14	TRBJ2-3	TRBD1	12
ASGLVLSQGASEAF	TRBV12-5	TRBJ1-1	TRBD1	14
ASSPLAGAGTGELF	TRBV25-1	TRBJ2-2	NA	14
ASSIRMRPDTGELF	TRBV19	TRBJ2-2	NA	14
ASSEIDREAF	TRBV6-1	TRBJ1-1	TRBD1	10
ASSQDVGSYEQY	TRBV4-1	TRBJ2-7	NA	12
ASSLGNNQPQH	TRBV7-6	TRBJ1-5	NA	11
ASRRGGNGYT	TRBV6-5	TRBJ1-2	NA	10
ASSLEPHTEAF	TRBV7-3	TRBJ1-1	NA	11
ASGTAYSGTGELF	TRBV4-1	TRBJ2-2	NA	13
ASSSGAYEQY	TRBV6-5	TRBJ2-7	TRBD2	10
ASSGGQGLFSPETQY	TRBV5-4	TRBJ2-5	TRBD1	15
ASSRDSMNTEAF	TRBV6-6	TRBJ1-1	TRBD1	12
ASSPSGTGVGEQY	TRBV18	TRBJ2-7	TRBD1	13
ASSIGLAGTPYNEQF	TRBV5-8	TRBJ2-1	TRBD2	15
ASSVTGSNQPQH	TRBV25-1	TRBJ1-5	NA	12
ASSKRDGRNTEAF	TRBV21-1	TRBJ1-1	NA	13
ASSVVAGPYGETQY	TRBV7-6	TRBJ2-5	NA	14
ASSRRARSSGGQETQY	TRBV7-3	TRBJ2-5	TRBD2	16
ASSPGLAGVEQF	TRBV27	TRBJ2-1	TRBD2	12
ASRRGRDRYEQY	TRBV2	TRBJ2-7	TRBD1	12
ASSLIRTRDRDPYGYT	TRBV7-9	TRBJ1-2	TRBD1	16
SAHTDTQY	TRBV20-1	TRBJ2-3	NA	8
ASSYDGQGIEGYT	TRBV6-5	TRBJ1-2	NA	13
ATSPGEATQPQH	TRBV6-5	TRBJ1-5	NA	12